This T cell receptor (beta chain) was sequenced in a study of blood T cell repertoires in COVID-19. Study details: T cells, B-cell-depleted T cells, or PBMCs provided the cDNA or gDNA that served as material.

The CDR3 has 17 amino acids. J gave up 8 bases and V 3 bases, and 11 bases lay outside the gene matches. From germline, CDR1 is MGHRA and CDR2 YSYEKL. Original handling: Nucleated cell counts were estimated from reference gene primer amplification. Only in-frame clones appear in the TCRdb table, and some are missing; sequencing was by immunoSEQ multiplex PCR. That table supplies the V and J calls and clone size; D and trimming were determined from the DNA. Of just under 150,000 clones listed, over 70% are singletons. V gene TRBV4-1 combines with J gene TRBJ2-1; the match to TRBD2 covers 12 bases. The specimen was peripheral blood. This receptor was taken from a man in his forties or fifties who had recovered from COVID-19. CDR3: CASSHSPTSGGIDEQFF. Here the CDR3 DNA reads TGCGCCAGCAGCCACTCTCCGACTAGCGGGGGAATCGATGAGCAGTTCTTC.